These 30 T cell receptor beta chains were sequenced from one sample in a study of cytomegalovirus exposure and HLA in healthy donors. 60 Vbeta and 13 Jbeta primers were used in PCR. TCRdb's copy holds only in-frame clones and misses some; the assay was immunoSEQ multiplex PCR. The repertoire table contains tens of thousands of clones. The material sequenced was PBMCs. The receptors were sampled from a woman aged 40 to 50 in good health and CMV-seronegative.

V and J are TRBV6-1 and TRBJ2-7, with D maybe TRBD2 (6 bases). Germline lookup yields CDR1 MNHNS and CDR2 SASEGT. The CDR3 runs to 14 residues. Trimming removed 8 bases at V and 5 bases at J, with 19 bases between. CDR3 amino acids: CASLPRNRGDEQYF. The CDR3 nucleotides are TGTGCCAGCCTACCCCGGAACCGCGGGGACGAGCAGTACTTC.

The rearrangement uses TRBV5-1 and TRBJ2-7, with 8 bases lining up with TRBD2. V was clipped by 5 bases and J by 1 base; unmatched bases: 2. Germline V gene data show CDR1 as SGHRS and CDR2 as YFSETQ. The CDR3 length is 13 residues. In nucleotides, the CDR3 is TGCGCCAGCAGAGCGGGAGAGTCCTACGAGCAGTACTTC. It is translated as CASRAGESYEQYF.

The chain couples TRBV11-3 to TRBJ2-1; D is unclear. The CDR3 runs 14 residues. V gave up 5 bases and J gave up 2 bases, with 10 bases separating them. Germline V gene lookup returns CDR1 SGHNT and CDR2 YENEEA. As DNA, the CDR3 is TGTGCCAGCAGCCCCTCTTCGGCCTACAATGAGCAGTTCTTC. Its translation is CASSPSSAYNEQFF.

This chain uses TRBV2 with TRBJ1-1, with 8 positions matching TRBD1. CDR1 is SNHLY, CDR2 FYNNEI, per germline. The CDR3 length is 14 residues. After removal of 5 bases from V and 3 bases from J, the junction contained 5 bases not matched to a gene. CDR3 residues: CASSKDREDTEAFF. Written as DNA, the CDR3 is TGTGCCAGCAGTAAGGACAGGGAGGACACTGAAGCTTTCTTT.

This chain joins TRBV5-1 and TRBJ2-1; TRBD1 is a possible D gene (6 bases). Germline V CDR1 and CDR2: SGHRS, YFSETQ. This CDR3 has 15 amino acids. Trimming shortened V by 0 bases and J by 5 bases, and 12 bases separated the two germline ends. The CDR3 spells CASSLAERGNNEQFF. The CDR3, as DNA: TGCGCCAGCAGCTTGGCCGAAAGGGGGAACAATGAGCAGTTCTTC. The whole variable domain, remainder taken from reference TRBV5-1 and TRBJ2-1, is KAGVTQTPRYLIKTRGQQVTLSCSPISGHRSVSWYQQTPGQGLQFLFEYFSETQRNKGNFPGRFSGRQFSNSRSEMNVSTLELGDSALYLCASSLAERGNNEQFFGPGTRLTVL.

This chain joins TRBV10-3 and TRBJ2-5; 15 bases map to TRBD2. The ends lost 3 bases at V and 1 base at J; junction bases unmatched: 9. CDR3 length: 19 amino acids. CDR1 is ENHRY and CDR2 is SYGVKD in the germline V gene. The CDR3 loop reads CAISEGTSGRTPSQETQYF. DNA of the CDR3: TGTGCCATCAGTGAAGGGACTAGCGGGAGGACCCCGTCCCAAGAGACCCAGTACTTC.

The rearrangement uses TRBV4-1 and TRBJ2-7, with D perhaps matching TRBD1 (6 bases). The CDR3 is made up of 16 amino acids. The V gene's germline CDR1 is MGHRA and CDR2 YSYEKL. V lost 0 bases and J 4 bases, leaving 16 bases between the germline ends. This CDR3 is CASSQETGFRVYEQYF. CDR3 DNA sequence: TGCGCCAGCAGCCAAGAAACAGGGTTTCGGGTATACGAGCAGTACTTC.

The chain carries TRBV28 and TRBJ2-5, with 11 nucleotides matching TRBD1. This CDR3 region has 17 residues. With 5 bases clipped from V and 2 bases from J, the junction kept 10 bases outside the gene matches. Germline V gives CDR1 MDHEN, CDR2 SYDVKM. CDR3 coding DNA: TGTGCCAGCAGTCAGAAAATCGGGACAGGGGGACAAGAGACCCAGTACTTC. This gives the protein CASSQKIGTGGQETQYF.

The chain is built from TRBV5-4 and TRBJ2-7; D is perhaps TRBD2 (6 bases). Trimming stripped 4 bases from V and 0 bases from J, with 17 bases between. Germline V CDR1 and CDR2: SGHNT, YYREEE (reference sequence). This CDR3 has 16 residues. CDR3 bases: TGTGCCAGCAGCGATTACGCGGGGCCTCACTCCTACGAGCAGTACTTC. Protein: CASSDYAGPHSYEQYF.

This chain links TRBV25-1 with TRBJ2-5; tentatively, D is TRBD1 (5 bases). The CDR3 is made up of 11 amino acids. Trimming pared 4 bases from V and 13 bases from J, leaving 13 bases between. Germline V gene lookup returns CDR1 MGHDK and CDR2 SYGVNS. The CDR3 nucleotides are TGTGCCAGCAGTGGGGGCCTGGCGCCGTACTTC. This encodes CASSGGLAPYF.

The chain employs TRBV4-1 and TRBJ2-3, with 13 bases lining up with TRBD2. The CDR3 extends over 14 amino acids. V trimming: 8 bases; J trimming: 4 bases; junction bases outside the gene matches: 3. From germline, CDR1 is MGHRA and CDR2 YSYEKL. The chain's CDR3 is CASSGLAGADTQYF. The CDR3 coding sequence is TGCGCCAGCTCCGGACTAGCGGGAGCAGATACGCAGTATTTT.

The chain recombines TRBV5-1 with TRBJ1-5; 9 nucleotides line up with TRBD1. V trimming: 0 bases; J trimming: 6 bases; junction bases outside the gene matches: 7. CDR3 size: 16 residues. The germline V gene has CDR1 SGHRS and CDR2 YFSETQ. CDR3 in DNA: TGCGCCAGCAGCTTGGGGGACAGGGTTGGGAGTCAGCCCCAGCATTTT. Amino acid sequence: CASSLGDRVGSQPQHF.

The V call is TRBV7-9, the J call TRBJ1-1, with D uncertain. The CDR3 runs 14 residues. The germline CDR1 and CDR2 sequences are SEHNR and FQNEAQ (reference sequence). V gave up 6 bases and J gave up 5 bases, with 16 bases separating them. CDR3 residues: CASSFVTEGTEAFF. Written as DNA, the CDR3 is TGTGCCAGCAGTTTCGTTACAGAGGGAACTGAAGCTTTCTTT.

CDR3 sequence (DNA): TGTGCCAGCAGTGTCCCAGGGGGCGCATCGGGGGAGCTGTTTTTT. This gives the protein CASSVPGGASGELFF. This chain links TRBV25-1 with TRBJ2-2; TRBD1 matches at 8 bases. CDR3 length: 15 amino acids. Per the germline V gene, CDR1 is MGHDK and CDR2 is SYGVNS. V was clipped by 4 bases and J by 8 bases; unmatched bases: 9.

The chain is built from TRBV28 and TRBJ1-5; D ambiguous. CDR1 is MDHEN and CDR2 is SYDVKM in the germline V gene. Trimming took 4 bases from V and 1 from J, leaving 14 bases between them. This CDR3 contains 16 residues. This chain's CDR3 is CASSSPPGDSNQPQHF. CDR3 DNA: TGTGCCAGCAGTTCCCCCCCGGGTGACAGCAATCAGCCCCAGCATTTT.

Considering frequency, this clone is medium-sized. V gene TRBV7-9 combines with J gene TRBJ1-1; 7 bases are a match to TRBD1. V gave up 0 bases and J gave up 4 bases; unmatched junction bases: 2. CDR3 length: 14 residues. CDR1 is SEHNR and CDR2 is FQNEAQ in the germline V gene (reference sequence). CDR3 loop: CASSLAPGGTEAFF. In nucleotides, the CDR3 is TGTGCCAGCAGCTTAGCGCCAGGGGGCACTGAAGCTTTCTTT. The full variable domain, rest sourced from reference TRBV7-9 and TRBJ1-1, is DTGVSQNPRHKITKRGQNVTFRCDPISEHNRLYWYRQTLGQGPEFLTYFQNEAQLEKSRLLSDRFSAERPKGSFSTLEIQRTEQGDSAMYLCASSLAPGGTEAFFGQGTRLTVV.

The chain employs TRBV6-5 and TRBJ2-1; D call uncertain. This CDR3 spans 16 amino acids. Per germline, CDR1 MNHEY and CDR2 SVGAGI. V was cut by 4 bases and J by 5 bases, with 18 bases left in between. The CDR3 nucleotides read TGTGCCAGCAGTTCTACTCATAGTTTTGCTAACAATGAGCAGTTCTTC. It codes for CASSSTHSFANNEQFF.

The genes are TRBV6-5 and TRBJ2-3, with D possibly matching TRBD2 (5 bases). Germline CDR1 is MNHEY and CDR2 is SVGAGI. CDR3 length equals 15 residues. V was shortened by 6 bases and J by 7 bases, with 20 bases between the two germline ends. The CDR3 region has the DNA TGTGCCAGCAGCCCGACGAGCGGACCTGGAAATACGCAGTATTTT. As protein: CASSPTSGPGNTQYF.

Written as DNA, the CDR3 is TGTGCCAGCAGCCCTACTCAAGTCTCTGGAAACACCATATATTTT. This translates into CASSPTQVSGNTIYF. The chain recombines TRBV6-5 with TRBJ1-3, with D hard to call. Trimming cost V 6 bases and J 0 bases, with 12 bases left between them. Looked up from germline, CDR1 is MNHEY and CDR2 is SVGAGI. The CDR3 length is 15 residues.

The rearrangement links TRBV5-1 to TRBJ2-3; 15 nucleotides match TRBD2. The V and J ends lost 1 base and 6 bases, in that order; junction bases with no gene match: 15. This CDR3 has 20 amino acids. Germline CDR1 reads SGHRS; CDR2 reads YFSETQ. The CDR3 spells CASSLPGLAGGPIARDTQYF. CDR3 DNA sequence: TGCGCCAGCAGCTTGCCGGGACTAGCGGGAGGCCCGATCGCCCGGGATACGCAGTATTTT. Variable domain in full (rest from reference TRBV5-1 and TRBJ2-3): KAGVTQTPRYLIKTRGQQVTLSCSPISGHRSVSWYQQTPGQGLQFLFEYFSETQRNKGNFPGRFSGRQFSNSRSEMNVSTLELGDSALYLCASSLPGLAGGPIARDTQYFGPGTRLTVL.

The CDR3 loop is CAIGPSGGNEQFF. CDR3 sequence (DNA): TGTGCCATCGGGCCTAGCGGCGGTAATGAGCAGTTCTTC. V and J are TRBV10-3 and TRBJ2-1, with 7 bases that match TRBD2. This CDR3 is built from 13 residues. The germline gives CDR1 ENHRY, CDR2 SYGVKD. Trimming took 8 bases from V and 7 from J; bases not matched to a gene: 8.

The chain carries TRBV7-3 and TRBJ2-1; TRBD2 agrees at 10 bases. Germline CDR1 reads SGHTA; CDR2 reads FQGTGA. The CDR3 is made up of 16 amino acids. The trim removed 5 bases at V and 7 bases at J, leaving 11 bases unmatched. The CDR3 DNA reads as TGTGCCAGCAGCCCCGCGCGACTAGCGGGTGCTAATGAGCAGTTCTTC. Amino acids: CASSPARLAGANEQFF.

As for this clone: Other DNA sequences of this sample code for an identical CDR3. The chain carries TRBV5-1 and TRBJ2-5, with 14 bases lining up with TRBD2. Germline CDR1 reads SGHRS; CDR2 reads YFSETQ. The V and J ends lost 3 bases and 5 bases, in that order; junction bases with no gene match: 3. The CDR3 contains 15 residues. In DNA form, the CDR3 reads TGCGCCAGCAGCTGGGGACTAGCGGGAGCCGAGACCCAGTACTTC. Protein: CASSWGLAGAETQYF.

The chain combines TRBV7-2 with TRBJ2-2, with D perhaps matching TRBD2 (6 bases). CDR1 SGHTA and CDR2 FQGNSA come from the germline V gene. This CDR3 contains 15 residues. Trimming pared 3 bases from V and 7 bases from J, leaving 15 bases between. CDR3 in DNA: TGTGCCAGCAGCTTCCGGAGGGTTGACAGCGGGGAGCTGTTTTTT. This encodes CASSFRRVDSGELFF.

This chain links TRBV18 with TRBJ1-1; 8 bases line up with TRBD1. J gave up 7 bases and V 5 bases, and 12 bases lay outside the gene matches. This CDR3 comprises 15 residues. The V gene's germline CDR1 is KGHSH and CDR2 LQKENI. CDR3 in amino acids: CASSSQGGQGGEAFF. In DNA, the CDR3 is TGTGCCAGCTCATCCCAGGGTGGACAGGGCGGTGAAGCTTTCTTT.

The rearrangement uses TRBV30 and TRBJ2-5; TRBD1 is a possible D gene (6 bases). V lost 5 bases, J lost 5 bases, and 9 bases lay in between. CDR3 length equals 11 residues. Germline assignment: CDR1 GTSNPN and CDR2 SVGIG (reference sequence). The CDR3 DNA is TGTGCCTGGGGACAGAGGGAGACCCAGTACTTC. Amino acids: CAWGQRETQYF.

The rearrangement uses TRBV9 and TRBJ2-5, with D possibly being TRBD2 (6 bases). The germline V gene encodes CDR1 SGDLS and CDR2 YYNGEE. Trimming pared 0 bases from V and 4 bases from J, leaving 13 bases between. The CDR3 consists of 15 residues. In DNA, the CDR3 is TGTGCCAGCAGCGTAGAAGGACGGGGGTCAGAGACCCAGTACTTC. As protein: CASSVEGRGSETQYF.

The chain is built from TRBV6-5 and TRBJ2-1; perhaps TRBD2 as D (6 bases). V lost 2 bases and J lost 5, with 13 bases in between. Germline V gene sequence: CDR1 MNHEY, CDR2 SVGAGI. The length of the CDR3 is 15 residues. CDR3 sequence reads: CASSYRGTSHNEQFF. CDR3 bases: TGTGCCAGCAGTTACCGAGGGACTTCACACAATGAGCAGTTCTTC.

This chain uses TRBV5-1 with TRBJ2-2; 9 bases fit TRBD2. Germline V gene sequence: CDR1 SGHRS, CDR2 YFSETQ. The length of the CDR3 is 16 residues. With 0 bases clipped from V and 5 bases from J, the junction kept 5 bases outside the gene matches. The CDR3 region is CASSLVSGRGTGELFF. CDR3 sequence (DNA): TGCGCCAGCAGCTTGGTTAGCGGGAGAGGGACCGGGGAGCTGTTTTTT.

The chain employs TRBV5-6 and TRBJ1-1, with TRBD1 identical over 8 bases. The CDR3 covers 14 residues. Germline V gene lookup returns CDR1 SGHDT and CDR2 YYEEEE. V lost 3 bases to trimming and J lost 0 bases; unmatched junction nucleotides: 1. CDR3 DNA sequence: TGTGCCAGCAGCTGGGACAGGTTGAACACTGAAGCTTTCTTT. The encoded protein is CASSWDRLNTEAFF.